This passage covers 4 T cell receptor beta chains from one sample sequenced in a study of cytomegalovirus exposure and HLA in healthy donors. Some clones are missing from TCRdb's copy, which holds only in-frame ones; the method was immunoSEQ multiplex PCR. The data show about 64,000 clones, 75% to 90% seen once. The sequenced sample consisted of PBMCs. The origin of the receptors is a woman aged 18-29 years in good health and CMV-seronegative.

This clone was picked up one time. The V gene is TRBV28, the J gene TRBJ1-5; a weak D match, TRBD1 (5 bases). Germline CDR1 MDHEN, CDR2 SYDVKM. This CDR3 is 15 amino acids long. Between the trimmed V and J ends, which lost 3 bases and 5 bases, there was a span of 14 bases. The CDR3 sequence is CASSLAGVVYQPQHF. In DNA form, the CDR3 reads TGTGCCAGCAGTTTGGCGGGGGTAGTCTATCAGCCCCAGCATTTT.

The CDR3 spells CASGLFRTGVTGELFF. As DNA, the CDR3 is TGTGCTAGTGGTTTGTTCCGGACAGGGGTCACCGGGGAGCTGTTTTTT. The chain has TRBV12-5 and TRBJ2-2, with 9 bases lining up with TRBD1. This CDR3 comprises 16 residues. V shed 2 bases and J 4 bases; nucleotides not matched to a gene: 5. Germline V gene sequence: CDR1 LGHNT, CDR2 FRNRAP.

The chain recombines TRBV4-1 with TRBJ1-6; D is unresolved. Germline V gives CDR1 MGHRA, CDR2 YSYEKL. V was clipped by 0 bases and J by 6 bases, with 12 bases between them. The CDR3 has 16 residues. The CDR3 region is CASSQDIEFRNSPLHF. CDR3 bases: TGCGCCAGCAGCCAAGATATAGAATTTCGTAATTCACCCCTCCACTTT.

V is TRBV28 and J is TRBJ2-1; weak D call: TRBD1 (5 bases). The CDR3 spans 15 residues. V lost 3 bases and J 2 bases, leaving 11 bases between the germline ends. Germline CDR1 reads MDHEN; CDR2 reads SYDVKM. The DNA of the CDR3 is TGTGCCAGCAGTTTTGTGCCCAGGGCCTACAATGAGCAGTTCTTC. As protein: CASSFVPRAYNEQFF.